Below are 17 T cell receptor beta chains sequenced from a single sample in a study of T cell repertoires in cytomegalovirus infection. TCRdb itself ran the reads through MiXCR, one entry per CDR3 protein. The data contain some 500,000 distinct CDR3 sequences, more than 30% of them singletons. The antigens for these receptors are not known. The specimen comprised cultured PBMCs, sampled from culture after CMV antigen stimulation. The source of these receptors is a human donor in good health (CMV status not recorded). Some clones in this sample may be carry-over from other donors' samples.

This clonotype was seen more than once but under ten times. J is TRBJ1-1 and V is TRBV10-3; weak D call: TRBD1 (5 bases). The CDR3 has 13 amino acids. Trimming removed 4 bases from V and 1 base from J, with 7 bases in between. In germline, CDR1 is ENHRY, CDR2 SYGVKD. CDR3 coding DNA: TGTGCCATCAGTGGGACAACGAACACTGAAGCTTTCTTT. This translates into CAISGTTNTEAFF.

This clonotype occurred a few times. The chain links TRBV6-1 to TRBJ2-1; 7 bases fit TRBD2. Per germline, CDR1 MNHNS and CDR2 SASEGT. The CDR3 runs 14 residues. Trimming took 5 bases from V and 6 from J; bases not matched to a gene: 7. CDR3 nucleotide sequence: TGTGCCAGCAGTTGGGCGGGAGCTACCAATGAGCAGTTCTTC. Translating gives CASSWAGATNEQFF.

The chain recombines TRBV28 with TRBJ2-7, with 11 bases matching TRBD1. Germline loops: CDR1 MDHEN, CDR2 SYDVKM. The CDR3 covers 15 residues. Losses at the gene ends were 4 bases for V and 5 bases for J; bases not matched to a gene: 7. The CDR3 DNA reads TGTGCCAGCAGTTATGGCGGGACAGGGGGTGACGAGCAGTACGTC. Its protein is CASSYGGTGGDEQYV.

This chain joins TRBV6-5 and TRBJ2-3, with D tentatively TRBD2 (6 bases). The CDR3 is made up of 17 amino acids. CDR1 MNHEY and CDR2 SVGAGI come from the germline V gene. Trimming shortened V by 5 bases and J by 5 bases, and 23 bases separated the two germline ends. The CDR3 here is CASSPRGPRVGGDTQYF. The CDR3 DNA reads as TGTGCCAGCAGTCCAAGGGGACCCAGAGTGGGGGGAGATACGCAGTATTTT.

This clonotype has only a few counts. The gene calls are TRBV7-6 and TRBJ1-2; D is unclear. Trimming shortened V by 6 bases and J by 6 bases, and 11 bases separated the two germline ends. Germline-derived CDR1 and CDR2 are SGHVS and FNYEAQ. The CDR3 spans 12 residues. The CDR3 spells CASSLSFDGYTF. DNA for the CDR3: TGTGCCAGCAGTTTAAGTTTCGATGGCTACACCTTC.

The V call is TRBV7-3, the J call TRBJ1-1; a weak D match, TRBD1 (6 bases). Germline V lookup: CDR1 SGHTA, CDR2 FQGTGA. V lost 1 base to trimming and J lost 0 bases, with 12 bases between them. The CDR3 has 16 residues. CDR3 bases: TGTGCCAGCAGCTTAATGAGTGGGGGCGTGAACACTGAAGCTTTCTTT. It encodes CASSLMSGGVNTEAFF.

V gene TRBV25-1 combines with J gene TRBJ2-5; the D is unclear. The CDR3 length is 13 residues. Germline V CDR1 and CDR2: MGHDK, SYGVNS. V lost 6 bases, J lost 9 bases, and 17 bases lay in between. The CDR3 region has the DNA TGTGCCAGCAGGCCCGCACTGCAAGTGGCCCAGTACTTC. Translated, it gives CASRPALQVAQYF.

This clonotype was detected only a few times. The rearrangement links TRBV11-2 to TRBJ2-7; 7 bases are shared with TRBD2. Germline assignment: CDR1 SGHAT and CDR2 FQNNGV. V lost 3 bases, J lost 6 bases, and 11 bases stayed unmatched. This CDR3 spans 15 amino acids. CDR3 in DNA: TGTGCCAGCAGCTTGTTAGGGAGGGTAGGGATCGAGCAGTACTTC. Its protein product is CASSLLGRVGIEQYF.

This chain uses TRBV12-3 or TRBV12-4 with TRBJ2-1; D possibly matches TRBD1 or TRBD2 (5 bases each). The CDR3 contains 11 residues. The V end was cut by 8 bases, the J end by 13 bases, with 15 bases between. CDR3 in amino acids: CASGPGPPQFF. CDR3 DNA sequence: TGTGCCAGCGGGCCGGGACCCCCTCAGTTCTTC.

The chain joins TRBV4-1 to TRBJ2-7; D is ambiguous. CDR3 length: 12 amino acids. The V and J ends lost 1 base and 6 bases respectively, with 7 bases between them. Germline V gives CDR1 MGHRA, CDR2 YSYEKL. The CDR3 region is CASSQVSGEQYF. In DNA, the CDR3 is TGCGCCAGCAGCCAAGTTTCAGGCGAGCAGTACTTC.

The chain uses TRBV5-6 and TRBJ2-2; D gene ambiguous. Trimming left V 4 bases short and J 4 bases short, with 11 bases between. CDR1 is SGHDT, CDR2 YYEEEE, per germline. This CDR3 has 14 residues. The chain's CDR3 is CASSGPWATGELFF. For the CDR3, the DNA is TGTGCCAGCAGCGGTCCCTGGGCCACCGGGGAGCTGTTTTTT.

This clonotype showed up just a few times. The chain combines TRBV13 with TRBJ2-7, with D unclear. The ends were cut back, 1 base at V and 4 bases at J, with 14 bases in the middle. There are 15 residues in the CDR3. CDR1 and CDR2 from the germline V gene are PRHDT and FYEKMQ (reference sequence). The CDR3 DNA follows: TGTGCCAGCAGCTTAGTGGTCCCGATTGTTTACGAGCAGTACGTC. Protein product: CASSLVVPIVYEQYV.

This chain links TRBV6-5 with TRBJ2-1; TRBD2 agrees at 7 bases. Germline-derived CDR1 and CDR2 are MNHEY and SVGAGI. This CDR3 is 16 amino acids long. The V gene end was trimmed by 5 bases and the J gene end by 2 bases; junction bases not matched to a gene: 9. CDR3 in DNA: TGTGCCAGCAGTGAAGAACTAGCGAATACCTACAATGAGCAGTTCTTC. Translated: CASSEELANTYNEQFF.

V gene TRBV6-1 combines with J gene TRBJ1-5; D gene unclear. This CDR3 is 13 amino acids long. V lost 1 base and J lost 6, with 7 bases in between. CDR1 and CDR2 (germline): MNHNS, SASEGT. This chain's CDR3 is CASSEGRSQPQHF. CDR3 coding DNA: TGTGCCAGCAGTGAAGGGAGGAGTCAGCCCCAGCATTTT.

This chain joins TRBV19 and TRBJ2-2; no definite D call. The germline V gene has CDR1 LNHDA and CDR2 SQIVND (reference sequence). V was cut by 5 bases and J by 6 bases, with 7 bases left in between. The CDR3 has 12 amino acids. The CDR3 nucleotides are TGTGCCAGTAGTGCCAGCCCCGGGGAGCTGTTTTTT. It translates to CASSASPGELFF.

The chain uses TRBV15 and TRBJ2-2; 7 bases line up with TRBD2. The CDR3 is 17 residues long. Trimming cost V 3 bases and J 1 base; bases outside gene matches: 8. Germline loops: CDR1 LNHNV, CDR2 YYDKDF (reference sequence). CDR3 DNA: TGTGCCACCAGCAGCCATTGGGCTAGCGGGAACACCGGGGAGCTGTTTTTT. Protein product: CATSSHWASGNTGELFF.

The chain recombines TRBV29-1 with TRBJ2-1, with 11 bases identical to TRBD2. Per the germline V gene, CDR1 is SQVTM and CDR2 is ANQGSEA. This CDR3 contains 16 residues. J gave up 5 bases and V 0 bases, and 6 bases lay outside the gene matches. The CDR3 loop reads CSVEDLAGGPDNEQFF. In DNA, the CDR3 is TGCAGCGTTGAAGATTTAGCGGGAGGGCCGGACAATGAGCAGTTCTTC.